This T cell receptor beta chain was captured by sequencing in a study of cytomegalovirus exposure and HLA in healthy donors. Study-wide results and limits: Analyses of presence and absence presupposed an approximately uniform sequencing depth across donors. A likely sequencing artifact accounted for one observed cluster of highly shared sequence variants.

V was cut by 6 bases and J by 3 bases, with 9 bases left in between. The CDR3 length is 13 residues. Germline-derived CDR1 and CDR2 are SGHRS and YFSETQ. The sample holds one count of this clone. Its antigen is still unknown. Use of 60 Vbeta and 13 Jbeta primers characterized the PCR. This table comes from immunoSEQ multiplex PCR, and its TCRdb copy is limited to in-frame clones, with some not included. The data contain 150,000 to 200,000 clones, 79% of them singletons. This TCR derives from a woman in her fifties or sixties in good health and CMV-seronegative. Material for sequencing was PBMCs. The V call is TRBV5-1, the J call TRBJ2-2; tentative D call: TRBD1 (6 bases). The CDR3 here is CASTPGDTGELFF. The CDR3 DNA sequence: TGCGCCAGCACCCCAGGGGACACCGGGGAGCTGTTTTTT. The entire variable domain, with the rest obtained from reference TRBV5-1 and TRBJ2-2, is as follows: KAGVTQTPRYLIKTRGQQVTLSCSPISGHRSVSWYQQTPGQGLQFLFEYFSETQRNKGNFPGRFSGRQFSNSRSEMNVSTLELGDSALYLCASTPGDTGELFFGEGSRLTVL.